The 16 T cell receptor beta chains listed next were all sequenced from one sample in a study of OX40 agonist ivuxolimab in advanced cancers. Data came from immunoSEQ multiplex PCR; TCRdb stores just in-frame clones and leaves some out. The table has about 45,000 clones, approximately 91% seen once. The specimen comprised CD4+ or CD8+ T cells sorted from blood, sampled in a trial of the OX40 agonist ivuxolimab. The receptors come from an adult with an advanced solid tumor such as melanoma, head and neck, liver or kidney cancer.

V usage is TRBV27 and J usage is TRBJ2-3, with D unclear. Deletions cut 3 bases from V and 2 bases from J, with 6 bases between. The CDR3 consists of 13 residues. CDR1 and CDR2 from the germline V gene are MNHEY and SMNVEV (reference sequence). The CDR3 DNA reads as TGTGCCAGCAGTTTGGGGTACACAGATACGCAGTATTTT. This translates into CASSLGYTDTQYF.

This clone has only one observation. This rearrangement joins TRBV13 to TRBJ1-5; D is ambiguous. The CDR3 loop spans 12 amino acids. Trimming took 4 bases from V and 5 from J, leaving 6 bases between them. CDR1 is PRHDT and CDR2 is FYEKMQ in the germline V gene (reference sequence). Here the CDR3 DNA reads TGTGCCAGCAGCTCGCAGGATCAGCCCCAGCATTTT. Its protein product is CASSSQDQPQHF. Variable domain in full (rest from reference TRBV13 and TRBJ1-5): AAGVIQSPRHLIKEKRETATLKCYPIPRHDTVYWYQQGPGQDPQFLISFYEKMQSDKGSIPDRFSAQQFSDYHSELNMSSLELGDSALYFCASSSQDQPQHFGDGTRLSIL.

This clone was counted once. The genes are TRBV27 and TRBJ2-3; a possible D gene is TRBD2 (7 bases). The germline CDR1 and CDR2 sequences are MNHEY and SMNVEV (reference sequence). The V gene lost 3 bases and the J gene lost 2 bases, with 9 bases spanning the gap. CDR3 length: 14 residues. CDR3 sequence reads: CASSLGGPTDTQYF. CDR3 DNA: TGTGCCAGCAGTTTGGGGGGGCCCACAGATACGCAGTATTTT.

This clone was picked up one time. This chain's CDR3 is CASSLGTAYNEQFF. The CDR3 coding sequence is TGTGCCAGCAGTTTGGGGACTGCCTACAATGAGCAGTTCTTC. This sequence joins TRBV27 and TRBJ2-1, with a possible D match to TRBD2 (6 bases). The CDR3 sequence is 14 residues long. The germline gives CDR1 MNHEY, CDR2 SMNVEV (reference sequence). With 3 bases removed from V and 2 bases from J, the gap between germline ends came to 8 bases.

A few counts support this clone. This CDR3 is also generated by other DNA sequences in the sample. The chain is built from TRBV29-1 and TRBJ2-7; TRBD1 aligns across 10 bases. This CDR3 is built from 14 residues. The germline V gene encodes CDR1 SQVTM and CDR2 ANQGSEA. V dropped 0 bases and J dropped 4; count of bases not matched to a gene: 3. The CDR3 protein is CSVEEGDRGYEQYF. The CDR3 bases are TGCAGCGTTGAAGAGGGGGACAGGGGATACGAGCAGTACTTC.

The rearrangement uses TRBV2 and TRBJ1-3, with D hard to call. Trimming removed 2 bases from V and 5 bases from J, with 10 bases in between. Per the germline V gene, CDR1 is SNHLY and CDR2 is FYNNEI. The CDR3 runs 14 residues. The CDR3 reads CASSEIPFRNTIYF. The CDR3 DNA follows: TGTGCCAGCAGTGAAATCCCCTTTAGAAACACCATATATTTT.

The DNA for the CDR3 is TGTGCCAGCACCCTCCCCGGGGGGGGGAGTCGAACTGAAGCTTTCTTT. Its translation is CASTLPGGGSRTEAFF. The J gene is TRBJ1-1, the V gene TRBV7-9, with a tentative D call TRBD1 (5 bases). The CDR3 covers 16 residues. Germline V gives CDR1 SEHNR, CDR2 FQNEAQ (reference sequence). Trimming removed 7 bases from V and 5 bases from J, with 23 bases in between.

This clone occurred once. The V gene is TRBV5-6, the J gene TRBJ2-7; possibly TRBD2 for D (5 bases). The V end lost 0 bases, the J end lost 7 bases, and 14 bases lay between the germline ends. The CDR3 length is 14 residues. Germline-derived CDR1 and CDR2 are SGHDT and YYEEEE. The CDR3 DNA reads TGTGCCAGCAGCTTGGCGGTTAAGCGGTCAGAGCAGTACTTC. This encodes CASSLAVKRSEQYF.

This sequence joins TRBV5-1 and TRBJ2-7; possibly TRBD2 for D (5 bases). CDR1 SGHRS and CDR2 YFSETQ come from the germline V gene. V gave up 0 bases and J gave up 3 bases, with 10 bases separating them. CDR3 size: 14 residues. The CDR3 reads CASSLDEGYYEQYF. The CDR3 nucleotides read TGCGCCAGCAGCTTGGATGAGGGCTACTACGAGCAGTACTTC.

The V and J genes are TRBV4-1 and TRBJ2-7; no firm D call. Germline values: CDR1 MGHRA, CDR2 YSYEKL. The CDR3 covers 13 residues. The V end was cut by 5 bases, the J end by 2 bases, with 10 bases between. As DNA, the CDR3 is TGCGCCAGCAGCTACGAGAGGACCTACGAGCAGTACTTC. Protein: CASSYERTYEQYF.

The V call is TRBV7-9, the J call TRBJ1-5; D ambiguous. Germline V gene lookup returns CDR1 SEHNR and CDR2 FQNEAQ (reference sequence). There are 14 residues in the CDR3. Between the trimmed V and J ends, which lost 4 bases and 7 bases, there was a span of 14 bases. CDR3 coding DNA: TGTGCCAGCAGCTCGGGAGTCGGCGAACAGCCCCAGCATTTT. It is translated as CASSSGVGEQPQHF.

The chain couples TRBV7-9 to TRBJ1-5, with TRBD1 identical over 7 bases. The J segment lost 4 bases and the V segment lost 4 bases, leaving 16 bases of the junction unmatched. CDR1 and CDR2 (germline): SEHNR, FQNEAQ (reference sequence). This CDR3 region has 18 residues. The DNA of the CDR3 is TGTGCCAGCAGCTCTATCGAGGGGGCCGGGACAGTGAATCAGCCCCAGCATTTT. It yields the protein CASSSIEGAGTVNQPQHF. The variable domain in full, completed from reference TRBV7-9 and TRBJ1-5, reads DTGVSQNPRHKITKRGQNVTFRCDPISEHNRLYWYRQTLGQGPEFLTYFQNEAQLEKSRLLSDRFSAERPKGSFSTLEIQRTEQGDSAMYLCASSSIEGAGTVNQPQHFGDGTRLSIL.

The chain has TRBV28 and TRBJ2-3; D ambiguous. This CDR3 region has 15 residues. Germline lookup yields CDR1 MDHEN and CDR2 SYDVKM. Trimming left V 4 bases short and J 6 bases short, with 17 bases between. Here the CDR3 DNA reads TGTGCCAGCAGTTACCCCGGGTCTGGATGGGATACGCAGTATTTT. Translating it yields CASSYPGSGWDTQYF.

The CDR3: CASSFEGNYGYTF. CDR3 bases: TGTGCCAGCAGCTTTGAGGGTAACTATGGCTACACCTTC. The rearrangement joins TRBV5-4 to TRBJ1-2; D not resolved. CDR3 size: 13 residues. Germline CDR1 SGHNT, CDR2 YYREEE (reference sequence). Trimming left V 2 bases short and J 1 base short, with 6 bases between. The entire variable domain, with the rest obtained from reference TRBV5-4 and TRBJ1-2, is as follows: ETGVTQSPTHLIKTRGQQVTLRCSSQSGHNTVSWYQQALGQGPQFIFQYYREEENGRGNFPPRFSGLQFPNYSSELNVNALELDDSALYLCASSFEGNYGYTFGSGTRLTVV.

The chain recombines TRBV2 with TRBJ1-2; perhaps TRBD1 as D (6 bases). Trimming took 3 bases from V and 4 from J, leaving 21 bases between them. Germline V gene lookup returns CDR1 SNHLY and CDR2 FYNNEI. This CDR3 is 17 amino acids long. CDR3 sequence reads: CASSDGGLRQGVYGYTF. The CDR3 region has the DNA TGTGCCAGCAGTGATGGGGGGCTGCGTCAAGGGGTCTATGGCTACACCTTC.

This chain connects TRBV6-5 to TRBJ1-1, with D possibly being TRBD1 (5 bases). Germline CDR1 reads MNHEY; CDR2 reads SVGAGI. Trimming shortened V by 6 bases and J by 5 bases, and 16 bases separated the two germline ends. This CDR3 contains 14 residues. The CDR3 spells CASRSQGALTEAFF. CDR3 coding DNA: TGTGCCAGCAGGAGCCAAGGGGCTCTGACTGAAGCTTTCTTT.